The present T cell receptor (beta chain) was sequenced within a study of blood T cell repertoires in COVID-19. About the study: Italy, Spain and the United States were the sources of the convalescent and acute COVID-19 samples. Nucleic acid was either cDNA or gDNA, and it came from T cells, B-cell-depleted T cells, or PBMCs.

Original methodology: Quantification of nucleated cells was approximated via reference gene primer amplification. The data were produced by immunoSEQ multiplex PCR, yet TCRdb's version contains in-frame clones alone and is incomplete. V and J calls plus clone size are reproduced from that table; the DNA served to infer D and trimming. The sample carries 58,000 or so clones, about 74% recorded once. Material for sequencing was peripheral blood. The sequence was obtained from a woman older than 75 with acute or convalescent COVID-19.

The CDR3 DNA is TGTGCCAGCAGCACTAGCGGGAGCTCCTACAATGAGCAGTTCTTC. Translated: CASSTSGSSYNEQFF. V gene TRBV6-4 combines with J gene TRBJ2-1; 11 nucleotides align to TRBD2. With V trimmed by 6 bases and J by 0 bases, 1 base remained unmatched. Looked up from germline, CDR1 is MRHNA and CDR2 is SNTAGT. This CDR3 has 15 residues.